The 8 T cell receptor beta chains given below trace back to one sample, sequenced in a study of vaccination and CD4 T cells after COVID-19. Treatment described: roughly 10-day PBMC culture with coronavirus spike peptide pools or control peptides (ViraFEST assay). Their specific antigens are unknown. Once obtained from cultured CD4+ T cells, the DNA was sequenced using the Oncomine TCR Beta short-read assay. TCRdb re-called the PCR reads through MiXCR, storing one row per CDR3 protein. Found here are about 13,000 distinct CDR3 sequences, over 40% of them singletons; the top ten hold roughly 15%. The sample was CD4+ T cells from blood, cultured in vitro. The source of these receptors is a human donor who had recovered from COVID-19.

This chain connects TRBV5-1 to TRBJ1-5, with 8 bases lining up with TRBD1. The CDR3 has 14 amino acids. Unmatched junction bases numbered 5, after V lost 3 bases and J lost 6 bases. Germline V gene data show CDR1 as SGHRS and CDR2 as YFSETQ. CDR3 coding DNA: TGCGCCAGCAGCTGGACAGGGCAGACTCAGCCCCAGCATTTT. It encodes CASSWTGQTQPQHF.

Only one count was recorded for this clonotype. The V gene is TRBV28, the J gene TRBJ1-1, with D possibly matching TRBD1 (6 bases). CDR3 size: 14 residues. CDR1 MDHEN and CDR2 SYDVKM come from the germline V gene. V was pared by 5 bases and J by 4 bases, with 14 bases between. CDR3 DNA: TGTGCCAGCAGTGCCCCTGGGGGGCCCACTGAAGCTTTCTTT. Encoded protein: CASSAPGGPTEAFF.

The chain is built from TRBV20-1 and TRBJ2-2, with D possibly being TRBD1 (5 bases). Germline loops: CDR1 DFQATT, CDR2 SNEGSKA (reference sequence). This CDR3 has 15 amino acids. Deletions cut 6 bases from V and 0 bases from J, with 14 bases between. The CDR3 loop is CSAKTGFANTGELFF. CDR3 in DNA: TGCAGTGCCAAAACAGGTTTCGCGAACACCGGGGAGCTGTTTTTT.

This clonotype has only a few counts. V gene TRBV28 combines with J gene TRBJ2-5; D possibly corresponds to TRBD1 (5 bases). From germline, CDR1 is MDHEN and CDR2 SYDVKM. This CDR3 has 14 amino acids. V shed 3 bases and J shed 3 bases, with 11 bases lying between them. The DNA of the CDR3 is TGTGCCAGCAGTTTGGTACGCAGGGAAGAGACCCAGTACTTC. It yields the protein CASSLVRREETQYF.

CDR3 sequence: CASSFGAGYRYGYTF. DNA for the CDR3: TGTGCCAGCAGTTTCGGGGCAGGGTATCGGTATGGCTACACCTTC. This chain connects TRBV12-3 or TRBV12-4 to TRBJ1-2; a possible D gene is TRBD1 (5 bases). This CDR3 region has 15 residues. Trimming stripped 3 bases from V and 5 bases from J, with 16 bases between.

Sample share makes this clonotype medium-sized. The CDR3 DNA reads TGTGCCAGCAGTTACTCACCGGGACTAGCGAGCTCCTACGAGCAGTACTTC. Translated, it gives CASSYSPGLASSYEQYF. V and J are TRBV6-5 and TRBJ2-7, with 10 positions matching TRBD2. CDR1 and CDR2 from the germline V gene are MNHEY and SVGAGI. V was clipped by 0 bases and J by 0 bases; unmatched bases: 5. The CDR3 runs 17 residues.

The V and J genes are TRBV11-2 and TRBJ2-5; D may be TRBD1 (5 bases). Germline CDR1 and CDR2: SGHAT and FQNNGV. CDR3 size: 16 residues. V was pared by 5 bases and J by 4 bases, with 20 bases between. The CDR3 DNA reads TGTGCCAGCAGCCCGCTTAAGGGGCGGTCTTCAGAGACCCAGTACTTC. The encoded protein is CASSPLKGRSSETQYF.

This clonotype occurred a few times. DNA of the CDR3: TGTGCCAGCCGTCCGCGGGGACTAGCCCAAGAGACCCAGTACTTC. Translated, it gives CASRPRGLAQETQYF. The rearrangement links TRBV6-1 to TRBJ2-5; 9 bases map to TRBD2. V shed 8 bases and J 1 base; nucleotides not matched to a gene: 8. The germline CDR1 and CDR2 sequences are MNHNS and SASEGT. The length of the CDR3 is 15 residues.